A selection of T cell receptor beta chains follows, all from one sample in a study of T cells in Graves' hyperthyroidism and ophthalmopathy. TCRdb reprocessed the multiplex PCR reads with MiXCR, giving one entry per CDR3 protein. The sample holds fewer than 750,000 distinct CDR3 sequences; about 14% are singletons and the top ten take approximately 13%. The material sequenced was blood. The receptors shown here come from a woman between 50 and 59 years old with Graves' ophthalmopathy. Each CDR3 is given with its conserved first and last residue. D genes are given only for firm matches. Clone size is not always given. Where it is, it says once, few, many or a class for expanded clones.

>-|-|14|TRBV18|TRBJ2-4
TGTGCCAGCTCACCATACAGTCCGGCGTACATTCAGTACTTC
CASSPYSPAYIQYF
>many|-|14|TRBV7-3|TRBJ2-2
TGTGCCAGCAGCTTAGAGGGGAACACCGGGGAGCTGTTTTTT
CASSLEGNTGELFF
>-|TRBD2|12|TRBV7-9|TRBJ2-2
TGTGCCAGCAGCACCCCGTTCGGGGAGGGTTTCTTT
CASSTPFGEGFF
>-|TRBD2|15|TRBV6-1|TRBJ2-1
TGTGCCAGCAGTTCTAGCGGGAGAAGAACTTATGAGCAGTTCTTC
CASSSSGRRTYEQFF
>-|-|12|TRBV25-1|TRBJ1-2
TGTGCCAGCAGTGAATTAGGTTATGGCTACACCTTC
CASSELGYGYTF
>many|TRBD2|23|TRBV28|TRBJ2-3
TGTGCCAGCAGGAGGCAAGCCCTAACGACTAGCGGAGGAAGAGGGGGCGGCACAGATACGCAGTATTTT
CASRRQALTTSGGRGGGTDTQYF
>many|-|13|TRBV5-1|TRBJ1-2
TGCGCCAGCAGCTGGGGCAGGGACTATGGCTACACCTTC
CASSWGRDYGYTF
>-|-|15|TRBV27|TRBJ1-4
TGTGCCAGTAGGAGAGCCAGGGTTGCTAATGAAAAACTGTTTTTT
CASRRARVANEKLFF
>many|TRBD1|15|TRBV9|TRBJ1-5
TGTGCCAGCAGCGCAGGGGGCGCGAGCAATCAGCCCCAGCATTTT
CASSAGGASNQPQHF
>many|-|13|TRBV11-2|TRBJ2-3
TGTGCCAGCAGCTTAGATCCAGGAGATACGCAGTATTTT
CASSLDPGDTQYF
>-|TRBD2|16|TRBV4-3|TRBJ2-3
TGCGCCAGCAGCCAAGTGGCGGGAGGGGTCACAGATACGCAGTATTTT
CASSQVAGGVTDTQYF
>-|-|15|TRBV28|TRBJ1-6
TGTGCCAGCAAAAAGTCGGGACCTTTCGATTCACCCCTCCACTTT
CASKKSGPFDSPLHF
>few|TRBD2|16|TRBV19|TRBJ2-1
TGTGCCAGCCAGAGGGGCGGGACTAGCGGTTACAATGAGCAGTTCTTC
CASQRGGTSGYNEQFF
>many|TRBD1|19|TRBV28|TRBJ1-5
TGTGCCAGCAGTGCACAAAGGGGCTCCCGGGACAGGGGGTCTCAGCCCCAGCATTTT
CASSAQRGSRDRGSQPQHF
>many|-|15|TRBV28|TRBJ2-7
TGTGCCAGCAGTTTAATAGGGGATCCGACCTACGAGCAGTACTTC
CASSLIGDPTYEQYF